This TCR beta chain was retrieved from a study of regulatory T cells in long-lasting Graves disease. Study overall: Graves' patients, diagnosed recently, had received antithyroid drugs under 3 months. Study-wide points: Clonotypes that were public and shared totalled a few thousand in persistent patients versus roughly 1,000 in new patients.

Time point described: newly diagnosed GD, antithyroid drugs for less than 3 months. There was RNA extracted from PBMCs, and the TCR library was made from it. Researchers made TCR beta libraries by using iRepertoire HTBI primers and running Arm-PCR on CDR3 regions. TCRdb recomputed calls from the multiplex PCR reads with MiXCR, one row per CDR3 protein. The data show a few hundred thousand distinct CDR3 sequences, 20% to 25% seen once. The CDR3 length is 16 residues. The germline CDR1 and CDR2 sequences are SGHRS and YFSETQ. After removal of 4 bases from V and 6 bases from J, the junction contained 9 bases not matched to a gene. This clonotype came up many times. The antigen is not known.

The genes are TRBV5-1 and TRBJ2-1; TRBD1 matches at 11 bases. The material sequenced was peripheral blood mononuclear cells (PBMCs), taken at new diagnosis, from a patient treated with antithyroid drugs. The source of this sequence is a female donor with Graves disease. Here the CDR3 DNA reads TGCGCCAGCAGCCCCGCGACCGGGACAGGGGGCAATGAGCAGTTCTTC. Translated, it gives CASSPATGTGGNEQFF.